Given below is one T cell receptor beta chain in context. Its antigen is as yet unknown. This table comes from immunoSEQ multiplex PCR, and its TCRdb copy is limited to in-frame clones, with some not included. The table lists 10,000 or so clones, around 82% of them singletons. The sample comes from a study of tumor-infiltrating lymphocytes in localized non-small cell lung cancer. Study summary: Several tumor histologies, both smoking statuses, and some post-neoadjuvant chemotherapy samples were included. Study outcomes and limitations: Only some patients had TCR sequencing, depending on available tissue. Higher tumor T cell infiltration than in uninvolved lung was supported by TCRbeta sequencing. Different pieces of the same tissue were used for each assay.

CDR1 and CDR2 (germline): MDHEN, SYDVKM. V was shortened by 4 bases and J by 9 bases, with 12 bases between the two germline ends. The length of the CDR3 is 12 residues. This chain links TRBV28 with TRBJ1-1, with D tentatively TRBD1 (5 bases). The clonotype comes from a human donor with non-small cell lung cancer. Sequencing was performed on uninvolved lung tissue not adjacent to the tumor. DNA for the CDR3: TGTGCCAGCAGTTCTCAGGGAGAGCAAGCTTTCTTT. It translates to CASSSQGEQAFF.